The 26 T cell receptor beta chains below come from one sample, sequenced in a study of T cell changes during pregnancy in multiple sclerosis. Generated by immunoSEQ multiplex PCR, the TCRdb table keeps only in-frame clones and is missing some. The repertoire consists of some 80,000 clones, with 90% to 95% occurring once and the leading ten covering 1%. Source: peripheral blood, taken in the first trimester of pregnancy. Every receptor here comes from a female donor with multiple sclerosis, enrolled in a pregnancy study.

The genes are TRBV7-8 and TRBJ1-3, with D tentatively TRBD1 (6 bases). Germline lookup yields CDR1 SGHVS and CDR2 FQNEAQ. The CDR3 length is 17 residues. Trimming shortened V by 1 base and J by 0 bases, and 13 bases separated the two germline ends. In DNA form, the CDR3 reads TGTGCCAGCAGCTTAGGCCCACAGGGTTCCTCTGGAAACACCATATATTTT. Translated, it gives CASSLGPQGSSGNTIYF. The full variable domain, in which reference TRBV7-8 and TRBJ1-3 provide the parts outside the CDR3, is GAGVSQSPRYKVAKRGQDVALRCDPISGHVSLFWYQQALGQGPEFLTYFQNEAQLDKSGLPSDRFFAERPEGSVSTLKIQRTQQEDSAVYLCASSLGPQGSSGNTIYFGEGSWLTVV.

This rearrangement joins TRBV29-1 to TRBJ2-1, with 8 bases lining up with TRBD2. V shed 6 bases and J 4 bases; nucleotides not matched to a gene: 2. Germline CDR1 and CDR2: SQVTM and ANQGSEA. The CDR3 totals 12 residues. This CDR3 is CSVLAGYNEQFF. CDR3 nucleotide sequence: TGCAGCGTGTTAGCGGGGTACAATGAGCAGTTCTTC.

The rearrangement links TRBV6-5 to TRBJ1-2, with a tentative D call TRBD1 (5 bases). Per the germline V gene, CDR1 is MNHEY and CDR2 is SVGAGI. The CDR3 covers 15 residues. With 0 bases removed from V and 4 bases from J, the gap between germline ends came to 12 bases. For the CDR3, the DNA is TGTGCCAGCAGTTACTCGGGGGGAGCGGGCTATGGCTACACCTTC. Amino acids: CASSYSGGAGYGYTF.

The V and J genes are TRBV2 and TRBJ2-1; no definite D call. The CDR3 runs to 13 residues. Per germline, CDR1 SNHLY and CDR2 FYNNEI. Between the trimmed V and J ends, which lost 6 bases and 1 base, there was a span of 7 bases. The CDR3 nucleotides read TGTGCCAGCAGGACGAGGTCCTACAATGAGCAGTTCTTC. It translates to CASRTRSYNEQFF. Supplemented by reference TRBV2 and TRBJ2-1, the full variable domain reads EPEVTQTPSHQVTQMGQEVILRCVPISNHLYFYWYRQILGQKVEFLVSFYNNEISEKSEIFDDQFSVERPDGSNFTLKIRSTKLEDSAMYFCASRTRSYNEQFFGPGTRLTVL.

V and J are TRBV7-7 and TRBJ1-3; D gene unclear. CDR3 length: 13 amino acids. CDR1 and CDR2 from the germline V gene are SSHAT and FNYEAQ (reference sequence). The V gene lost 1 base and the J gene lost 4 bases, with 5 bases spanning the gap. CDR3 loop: CASSLGRGNTIYF. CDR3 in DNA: TGTGCCAGCAGCTTAGGGCGGGGAAACACCATATATTTT. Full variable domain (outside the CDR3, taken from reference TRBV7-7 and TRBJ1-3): GAGVSQSPRYKVTKRGQDVTLRCDPISSHATLYWYQQALGQGPEFLTYFNYEAQPDKSGLPSDRFSAERPEGSISTLTIQRTEQRDSAMYRCASSLGRGNTIYFGEGSWLTVV.

The CDR3 region is CASSQVTGETNEKLFF. The CDR3 bases are TGCGCCAGCAGCCAGGTAACAGGGGAAACTAATGAAAAACTGTTTTTT. V usage is TRBV4-3 and J usage is TRBJ1-4; 7 bases agree with TRBD1. Germline assignment: CDR1 LGHNA and CDR2 YSLEER. The length of the CDR3 is 16 residues. With V trimmed by 3 bases and J by 1 base, 5 bases remained unmatched.

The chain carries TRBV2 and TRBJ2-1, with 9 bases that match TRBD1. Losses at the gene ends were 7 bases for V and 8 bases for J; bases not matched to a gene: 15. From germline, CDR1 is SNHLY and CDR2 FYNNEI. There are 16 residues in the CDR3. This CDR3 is CASKLTGGLALDEQFF. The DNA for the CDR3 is TGTGCCAGCAAGCTTACAGGGGGCCTGGCTCTTGATGAGCAGTTCTTC.

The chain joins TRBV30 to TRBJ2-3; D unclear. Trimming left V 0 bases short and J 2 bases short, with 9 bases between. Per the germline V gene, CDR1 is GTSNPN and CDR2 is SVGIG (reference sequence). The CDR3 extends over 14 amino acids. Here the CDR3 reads CAWSVQINTDTQYF. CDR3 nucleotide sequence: TGTGCCTGGAGTGTACAAATAAACACAGATACGCAGTATTTT.

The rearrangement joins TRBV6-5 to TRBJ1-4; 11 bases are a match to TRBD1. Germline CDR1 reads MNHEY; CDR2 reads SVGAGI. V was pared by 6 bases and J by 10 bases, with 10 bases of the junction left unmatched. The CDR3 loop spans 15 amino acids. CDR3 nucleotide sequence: TGTGCCAGCAGCTCGGGACAGGGGGGAAGCGTAAAACTGTTTTTT. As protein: CASSSGQGGSVKLFF.

The CDR3 here is CASSLWAGDEKLFF. Here the CDR3 DNA reads TGTGCCAGCAGCTTATGGGCAGGGGACGAAAAACTGTTTTTT. The gene calls are TRBV7-2 and TRBJ1-4, with a possible D match to TRBD1 (6 bases). Germline CDR1 SGHTA, CDR2 FQGNSA. The length of the CDR3 is 14 residues. The germline V and J ends were trimmed by 2 bases and 8 bases, with 12 bases remaining between them.

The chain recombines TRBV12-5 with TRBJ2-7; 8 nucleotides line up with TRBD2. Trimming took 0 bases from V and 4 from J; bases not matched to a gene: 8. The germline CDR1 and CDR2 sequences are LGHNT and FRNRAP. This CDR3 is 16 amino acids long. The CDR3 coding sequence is TGTGCTAGTGGTTTGGTAAAAAGCGGGAGACAATACGAGCAGTACTTC. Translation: CASGLVKSGRQYEQYF. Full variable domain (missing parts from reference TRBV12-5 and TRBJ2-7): DARVTQTPRHKVTEMGQEVTMRCQPILGHNTVFWYRQTMMQGLELLAYFRNRAPLDDSGMPKDRFSAEMPDATLATLKIQPSEPRDSAVYFCASGLVKSGRQYEQYFGPGTRLTVT.

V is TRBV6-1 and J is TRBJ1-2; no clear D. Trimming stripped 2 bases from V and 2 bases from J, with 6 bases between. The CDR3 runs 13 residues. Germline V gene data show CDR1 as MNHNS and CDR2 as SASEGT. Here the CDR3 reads CASSEQINYGYTF. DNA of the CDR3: TGTGCCAGCAGTGAACAGATCAACTATGGCTACACCTTC.

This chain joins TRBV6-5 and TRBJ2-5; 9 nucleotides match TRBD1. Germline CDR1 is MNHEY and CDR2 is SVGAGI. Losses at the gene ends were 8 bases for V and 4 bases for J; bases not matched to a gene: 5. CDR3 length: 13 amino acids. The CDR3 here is CASGTGGGETQYF. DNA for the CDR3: TGTGCCAGCGGTACAGGGGGCGGAGAGACCCAGTACTTC.

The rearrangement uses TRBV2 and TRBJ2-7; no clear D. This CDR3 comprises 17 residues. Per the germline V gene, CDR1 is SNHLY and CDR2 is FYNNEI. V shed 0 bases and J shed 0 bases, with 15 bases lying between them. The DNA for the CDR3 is TGTGCCAGCAGTGAAGCGCTCCGAGCCCCGAGCTCCTACGAGCAGTACTTC. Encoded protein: CASSEALRAPSSYEQYF.

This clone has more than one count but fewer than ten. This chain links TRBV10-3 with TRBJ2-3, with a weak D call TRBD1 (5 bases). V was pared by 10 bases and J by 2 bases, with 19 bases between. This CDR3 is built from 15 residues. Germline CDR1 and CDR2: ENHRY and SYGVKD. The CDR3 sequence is CATATVRLTTDTQYF. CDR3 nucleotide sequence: TGTGCCACGGCGACAGTACGCTTAACCACAGATACGCAGTATTTT.

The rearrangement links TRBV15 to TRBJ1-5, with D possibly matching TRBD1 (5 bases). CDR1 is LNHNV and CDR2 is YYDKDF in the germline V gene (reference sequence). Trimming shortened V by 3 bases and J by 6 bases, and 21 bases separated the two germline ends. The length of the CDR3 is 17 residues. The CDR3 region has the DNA TGTGCCACCAGCAGTCTCCCCCCCGGACTAGGGGTTCAGCCCCAGCATTTT. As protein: CATSSLPPGLGVQPQHF. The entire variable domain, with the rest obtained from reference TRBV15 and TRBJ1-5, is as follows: DAMVIQNPRYQVTQFGKPVTLSCSQTLNHNVMYWYQQKSSQAPKLLFHYYDKDFNNEADTPDNFQSRRPNTSFCFLDIRSPGLGDTAMYLCATSSLPPGLGVQPQHFGDGTRLSIL.

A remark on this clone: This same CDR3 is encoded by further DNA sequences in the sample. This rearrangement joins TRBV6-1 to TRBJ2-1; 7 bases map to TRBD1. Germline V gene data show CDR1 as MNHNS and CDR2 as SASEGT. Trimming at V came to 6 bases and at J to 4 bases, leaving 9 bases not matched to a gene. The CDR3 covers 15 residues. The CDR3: CASSLTGHRYNEQFF. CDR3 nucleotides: TGTGCCAGCAGCCTGACAGGGCACAGGTACAATGAGCAGTTCTTC.

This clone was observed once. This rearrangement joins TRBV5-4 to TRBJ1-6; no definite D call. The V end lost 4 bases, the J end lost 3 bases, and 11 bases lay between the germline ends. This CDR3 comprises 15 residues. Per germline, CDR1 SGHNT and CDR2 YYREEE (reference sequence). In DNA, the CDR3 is TGTGCCAGCAGCCAAAACCGAGACTATAATTCACCCCTCCACTTT. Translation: CASSQNRDYNSPLHF.

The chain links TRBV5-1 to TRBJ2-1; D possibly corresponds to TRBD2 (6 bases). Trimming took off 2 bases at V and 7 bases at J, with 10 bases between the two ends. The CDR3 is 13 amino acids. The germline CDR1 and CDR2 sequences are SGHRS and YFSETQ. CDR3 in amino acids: CASSFAGKNEQFF. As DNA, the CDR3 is TGCGCCAGCAGCTTCGCGGGAAAGAATGAGCAGTTCTTC.

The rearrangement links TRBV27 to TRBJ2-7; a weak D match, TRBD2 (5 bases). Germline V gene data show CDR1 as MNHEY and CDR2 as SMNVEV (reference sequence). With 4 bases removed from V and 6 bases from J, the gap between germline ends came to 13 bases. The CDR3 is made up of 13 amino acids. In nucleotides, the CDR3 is TGTGCCAGCAGTTATGGAGGCCCTCTCGAGCAGTACTTC. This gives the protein CASSYGGPLEQYF.

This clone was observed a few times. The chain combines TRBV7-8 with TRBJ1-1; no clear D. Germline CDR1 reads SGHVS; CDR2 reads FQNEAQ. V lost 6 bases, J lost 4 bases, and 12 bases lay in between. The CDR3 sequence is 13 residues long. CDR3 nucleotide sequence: TGTGCCAGCAGGCCACAGAAGGCCACTGAAGCTTTCTTT. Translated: CASRPQKATEAFF.

As DNA, the CDR3 is TGTGCCATCTCAGGACTAGCGGGGGGGACGAACACCGGGGAGCTGTTTTTT. It yields the protein CAISGLAGGTNTGELFF. The chain couples TRBV10-3 to TRBJ2-2; 15 bases match TRBD2. The junction had 4 bases not matched to a gene; V was cut back by 8 bases and J by 0 bases. The CDR3 totals 17 residues. The germline gives CDR1 ENHRY, CDR2 SYGVKD.

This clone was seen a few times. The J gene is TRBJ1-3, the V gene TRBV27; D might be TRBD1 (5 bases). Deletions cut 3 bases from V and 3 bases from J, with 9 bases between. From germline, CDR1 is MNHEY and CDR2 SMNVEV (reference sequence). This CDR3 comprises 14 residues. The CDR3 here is CASSFRGFGNTIYF. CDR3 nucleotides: TGTGCCAGCAGTTTCCGGGGGTTTGGAAACACCATATATTTT.

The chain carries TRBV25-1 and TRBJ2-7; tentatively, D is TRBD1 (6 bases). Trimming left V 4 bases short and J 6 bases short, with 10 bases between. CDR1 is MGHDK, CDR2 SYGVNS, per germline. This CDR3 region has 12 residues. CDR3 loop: CASSVQGGEQYF. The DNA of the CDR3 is TGTGCCAGCAGTGTACAGGGTGGCGAGCAGTACTTC.

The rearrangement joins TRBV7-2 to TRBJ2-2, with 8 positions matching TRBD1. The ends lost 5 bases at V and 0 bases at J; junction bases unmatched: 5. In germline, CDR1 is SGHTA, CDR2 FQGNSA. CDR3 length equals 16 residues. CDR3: CASSPRTGTNTGELFF. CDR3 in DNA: TGTGCCAGCAGCCCGAGGACAGGGACGAACACCGGGGAGCTGTTTTTT.

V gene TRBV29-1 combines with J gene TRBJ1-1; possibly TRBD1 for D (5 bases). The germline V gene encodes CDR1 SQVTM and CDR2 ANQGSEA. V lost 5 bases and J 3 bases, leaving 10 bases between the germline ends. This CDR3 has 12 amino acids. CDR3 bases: TGCAGCGTTAACAGACAGTACACTGAAGCTTTCTTT. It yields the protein CSVNRQYTEAFF.